The clone carrying this T cell receptor beta chain was seen many times. The CDR3 length is 16 residues. V shed 5 bases and J shed 4 bases, with 15 bases lying between them. Germline V gives CDR1 SGHAT, CDR2 FQNNGV. The data stem from a study of identical twins. TCRdb independently ran MiXCR on the 5' RACE reads; one entry per CDR3 protein. The table records under 1 million distinct CDR3 sequences, around 12% of them present only once. In addition, the sample was reused for a study of yellow fever vaccine responses in identical twins.

The chain employs TRBV11-2 and TRBJ1-6; D uncertain. This receptor was identified in a woman aged 18-29 years in good health. Material for sequencing was PBMCs. Here the CDR3 reads CASSEAGVSYNSPLHF. CDR3 nucleotide sequence: TGTGCCAGCAGCGAAGCCGGGGTTTCGTATAATTCACCCCTCCACTTT.